A single sample gave rise to the 25 T cell receptor beta chains below, sequenced in a study of a mutant IDH1 vaccine in newly diagnosed glioma. These receptors have no identified antigens. Indicated time point: week 11, during vaccination. A 20-mer mutant IDH1 peptide at 300 ug was injected subcutaneously with topical imiquimod. Generated by immunoSEQ multiplex PCR, the TCRdb table keeps only in-frame clones and is missing some. The table lists 25,000 to 35,000 clones, around 89% of them singletons. Sequenced here: PBMCs, sampled from a glioma patient whose treatment included an IDH1 peptide vaccine. These receptors were collected from a man aged 18 to 30 with glioma.

The V and J genes are TRBV4-1 and TRBJ2-7, with 13 bases matching TRBD2. The CDR3 runs to 15 residues. The germline V gene encodes CDR1 MGHRA and CDR2 YSYEKL. V dropped 4 bases and J dropped 4; count of bases not matched to a gene: 4. The CDR3, as DNA: TGCGCCAGCAGCCCGGGACTAGCGGGAACGTACGAGCAGTACTTC. It specifies CASSPGLAGTYEQYF.

V usage is TRBV7-9 and J usage is TRBJ2-1; D perhaps matches TRBD1 (6 bases). V was trimmed by 3 bases and J by 6 bases, leaving 9 bases between them. The CDR3 is 13 amino acids. The germline V gene has CDR1 SEHNR and CDR2 FQNEAQ (reference sequence). The CDR3: CASSFPGVNEQFF. DNA for the CDR3: TGTGCCAGCAGCTTTCCAGGGGTCAATGAGCAGTTCTTC.

The chain employs TRBV19 and TRBJ2-7; TRBD2 agrees at 13 bases. Looked up from germline, CDR1 is LNHDA and CDR2 is SQIVND (reference sequence). This CDR3 region has 15 residues. After removal of 5 bases from V and 2 bases from J, the junction contained 3 bases not matched to a gene. The CDR3 reads CASSAGLAGAYEQYF. In DNA form, the CDR3 reads TGTGCCAGTAGTGCAGGACTAGCGGGAGCCTACGAGCAGTACTTC.

The chain carries TRBV2 and TRBJ2-3, with 8 positions matching TRBD2. Trimming removed 2 bases from V and 7 bases from J; junction bases left unmatched: 14. In germline, CDR1 is SNHLY, CDR2 FYNNEI. CDR3 size: 17 residues. CDR3 amino acids: CASSERWGSGNPNTQYF. The CDR3 DNA sequence: TGTGCCAGCAGTGAAAGGTGGGGTAGCGGGAACCCAAATACGCAGTATTTT. Drawing the rest from reference TRBV2 and TRBJ2-3, the complete variable domain is EPEVTQTPSHQVTQMGQEVILRCVPISNHLYFYWYRQILGQKVEFLVSFYNNEISEKSEIFDDQFSVERPDGSNFTLKIRSTKLEDSAMYFCASSERWGSGNPNTQYFGPGTRLTVL.

The rearrangement uses TRBV5-1 and TRBJ2-5; D is possibly TRBD1 (5 bases). The CDR3 sequence is 15 residues long. CDR1 and CDR2 (germline): SGHRS, YFSETQ. V lost 1 base, J lost 4 bases, and 14 bases lay in between. The chain's CDR3 is CASSLQGTIGETQYF. The CDR3 region has the DNA TGCGCCAGCAGCTTGCAGGGCACTATAGGAGAGACCCAGTACTTC.

The chain uses TRBV28 and TRBJ1-4; 7 bases fit TRBD1. The J segment lost 8 bases and the V segment lost 5 bases, leaving 14 bases of the junction unmatched. The CDR3 length is 16 residues. The germline V gene encodes CDR1 MDHEN and CDR2 SYDVKM. DNA of the CDR3: TGTGCCAGCAGTACCCAAAGGGGGCGCGTGAAGGAAAAACTGTTTTTT. Translation gives CASSTQRGRVKEKLFF.

CDR3 sequence (DNA): TGTGCCAGCAGTTATGGTATTTACGGGAACAATGAGCAGTTCTTC. Its translation is CASSYGIYGNNEQFF. The rearrangement uses TRBV6-5 and TRBJ2-1; possible D gene TRBD2, 5 bases. Trimming took off 3 bases at V and 5 bases at J, with 14 bases between the two ends. Germline V CDR1 and CDR2: MNHEY, SVGAGI. This CDR3 region has 15 residues.

This clone appeared a single time. V and J are TRBV4-3 and TRBJ1-1; 7 nucleotides align to TRBD1. The CDR3 has 15 residues. From germline, CDR1 is LGHNA and CDR2 YSLEER. The ends lost 1 base at V and 1 base at J; junction bases unmatched: 3. The chain's CDR3 is CASSQVQGRNTEAFF. CDR3 coding DNA: TGCGCCAGCAGCCAAGTACAGGGGCGGAACACTGAAGCTTTCTTT.

This chain uses TRBV5-6 with TRBJ1-1; 9 nucleotides align to TRBD1. The V gene end was trimmed by 1 base and the J gene end by 3 bases; junction bases not matched to a gene: 7. CDR1 is SGHDT and CDR2 is YYEEEE in the germline V gene. The CDR3 extends over 16 amino acids. The DNA of the CDR3 is TGTGCCAGCAGCTTGCGTTTAGGGGACAGGGACACTGAAGCTTTCTTT. Encoded protein: CASSLRLGDRDTEAFF.

The J gene is TRBJ1-2, the V gene TRBV10-1; D unresolved. Trimming pared 2 bases from V and 8 bases from J, leaving 12 bases between. Germline loops: CDR1 WNHNN, CDR2 SYGVQD (reference sequence). The CDR3 totals 13 residues. The CDR3 DNA sequence: TGCGCCAGCAGTGAGACTTTACGGTCGGGCTACACCTTC. Translating it yields CASSETLRSGYTF.

CDR3 region: CASSPGQGHTDTQYF. The CDR3 DNA reads as TGCGCCAGCAGCCCGGGACAGGGACACACAGATACGCAGTATTTT. The chain joins TRBV5-1 to TRBJ2-3; 9 positions agree with TRBD1. Germline trimming cut 4 bases from V and 2 bases from J; bases unmatched to any gene: 5. Germline CDR1 SGHRS, CDR2 YFSETQ. CDR3 length equals 15 residues.

The rearrangement joins TRBV14 to TRBJ1-2; a possible D gene is TRBD1 (5 bases). Germline V CDR1 and CDR2: SGHDN, FVKESK. This CDR3 comprises 13 residues. The V end was cut by 4 bases, the J end by 4 bases, with 10 bases between. The CDR3 region is CASSPGTAYGYTF. The CDR3 nucleotides read TGTGCCAGCAGCCCAGGGACCGCCTATGGCTACACCTTC.

This clone has a single count. The gene calls are TRBV29-1 and TRBJ2-3; D uncertain. Looked up from germline, CDR1 is SQVTM and CDR2 is ANQGSEA. This CDR3 is built from 13 residues. The V end lost 2 bases, the J end lost 2 bases, and 8 bases lay between the germline ends. DNA of the CDR3: TGCAGCGTTGAAAAGGGTCCCACAGATACGCAGTATTTT. Amino acids: CSVEKGPTDTQYF.

The rearrangement links TRBV4-2 to TRBJ1-6; D unclear. The CDR3 covers 13 residues. The germline gives CDR1 LGHNA, CDR2 YNFKEQ. Between the trimmed V and J ends, which lost 1 base and 9 bases, there was a span of 7 bases. CDR3 nucleotides: TGTGCCAGCAGCCAAGGTAACCCTTCACCCCTCCACTTT. Translated: CASSQGNPSPLHF.

This chain connects TRBV15 to TRBJ1-2; maybe TRBD1 (6 bases). Trimming pared 1 base from V and 7 bases from J, leaving 13 bases between. The CDR3 has 14 amino acids. The V gene's germline CDR1 is LNHNV and CDR2 YYDKDF (reference sequence). CDR3 DNA sequence: TGTGCCACCAGCAGAGGGACAGAGACCTTTGGCTACACCTTC. It codes for CATSRGTETFGYTF.

This chain uses TRBV28 with TRBJ1-2; D unclear. CDR3 length equals 12 residues. Per the germline V gene, CDR1 is MDHEN and CDR2 is SYDVKM. CDR3: CGVSGIGYGYTF. CDR3 DNA: TGTGGGGTGTCGGGTATCGGCTATGGCTACACCTTC.

The genes are TRBV28 and TRBJ1-5; D is perhaps TRBD1 (5 bases). Trimming took 0 bases from V and 2 from J, leaving 11 bases between them. The germline gives CDR1 MDHEN, CDR2 SYDVKM. The CDR3 totals 16 residues. CDR3 amino acids: CASSLWRGRGNQPQHF. The DNA for the CDR3 is TGTGCCAGCAGTTTATGGAGGGGAAGGGGCAATCAGCCCCAGCATTTT.

The V call is TRBV5-1, the J call TRBJ1-1, with TRBD1 as a possible D gene (6 bases). Germline V gene sequence: CDR1 SGHRS, CDR2 YFSETQ. The CDR3 contains 17 residues. The V gene lost 1 base and the J gene lost 0 bases, with 16 bases spanning the gap. The CDR3 DNA is TGCGCCAGCAGCTTGTGGGCAGGGGAGGGAATGAACACTGAAGCTTTCTTT. Translated, it gives CASSLWAGEGMNTEAFF.

This clone was counted once. The chain couples TRBV29-1 to TRBJ1-1; the match to TRBD1 covers 8 bases. Germline trimming cut 3 bases from V and 4 bases from J; bases unmatched to any gene: 4. Germline assignment: CDR1 SQVTM and CDR2 ANQGSEA. The CDR3 contains 13 residues. The CDR3, as DNA: TGCAGCGTTGACAGGGGGCTCGGCACTGAAGCTTTCTTT. Protein: CSVDRGLGTEAFF. The full variable domain, with the rest looked up from reference TRBV29-1 and TRBJ1-1, is SAVISQKPSRDICQRGTSLTIQCQVDSQVTMMFWYRQQPGQSLTLIATANQGSEATYESGFVIDKFPISRPNLTFSTLTVSNMSPEDSSIYLCSVDRGLGTEAFFGQGTRLTVV.

The chain carries TRBV30 and TRBJ1-3, with 11 bases identical to TRBD1. There are 16 residues in the CDR3. The V gene end was trimmed by 0 bases and the J gene end by 2 bases; junction bases not matched to a gene: 3. In germline, CDR1 is GTSNPN, CDR2 SVGIG (reference sequence). This CDR3 reads CAWSVRGQGAGNTIYF. The CDR3 DNA follows: TGTGCCTGGAGTGTACGGGGACAGGGGGCTGGAAACACCATATATTTT.

This clone was picked up one time. The V gene is TRBV7-2, the J gene TRBJ1-2; D is perhaps TRBD1 (6 bases). V was clipped by 2 bases and J by 3 bases, with 7 bases between them. The CDR3 runs 13 residues. Germline V gene lookup returns CDR1 SGHTA and CDR2 FQGNSA. The CDR3 here is CASSLRTDYGYTF. The CDR3 nucleotides are TGTGCCAGCAGCTTACGGACAGACTATGGCTACACCTTC.

V usage is TRBV5-6 and J usage is TRBJ2-2; 10 bases map to TRBD1. The germline V gene has CDR1 SGHDT and CDR2 YYEEEE. V dropped 4 bases and J dropped 2; count of bases not matched to a gene: 14. The CDR3 totals 19 residues. In DNA form, the CDR3 reads TGTGCCAGCAGCCTTGGGTCGGTGGGACAGGGGTTTAACACCGGGGAGCTGTTTTTT. Its translation is CASSLGSVGQGFNTGELFF.

The chain employs TRBV2 and TRBJ2-7; D is possibly TRBD1 (6 bases). Germline loops: CDR1 SNHLY, CDR2 FYNNEI. V lost 5 bases and J 5 bases, leaving 19 bases between the germline ends. CDR3 length equals 15 residues. The CDR3 DNA sequence: TGTGCCAGCAGTCTACAGGGAATACAGAAGAACGAGCAGTACTTC. Its protein product is CASSLQGIQKNEQYF.

The chain joins TRBV27 to TRBJ1-1, with TRBD1 matching 10 bases. Looked up from germline, CDR1 is MNHEY and CDR2 is SMNVEV (reference sequence). The CDR3 sequence is 14 residues long. The J segment lost 4 bases and the V segment lost 2 bases, leaving 1 base of the junction unmatched. The CDR3 spells CASSLRTGGTEAFF. CDR3 DNA sequence: TGTGCCAGCAGTTTAAGGACAGGGGGCACTGAAGCTTTCTTT.

This sequence joins TRBV2 and TRBJ1-2; D perhaps matches TRBD1 (5 bases). The CDR3 length is 14 residues. V lost 1 base and J 4 bases, leaving 10 bases between the germline ends. Germline lookup yields CDR1 SNHLY and CDR2 FYNNEI. The CDR3 DNA reads TGTGCCAGCAGTGAAGACGGGGGTGGCTATGGCTACACCTTC. Translated: CASSEDGGGYGYTF.